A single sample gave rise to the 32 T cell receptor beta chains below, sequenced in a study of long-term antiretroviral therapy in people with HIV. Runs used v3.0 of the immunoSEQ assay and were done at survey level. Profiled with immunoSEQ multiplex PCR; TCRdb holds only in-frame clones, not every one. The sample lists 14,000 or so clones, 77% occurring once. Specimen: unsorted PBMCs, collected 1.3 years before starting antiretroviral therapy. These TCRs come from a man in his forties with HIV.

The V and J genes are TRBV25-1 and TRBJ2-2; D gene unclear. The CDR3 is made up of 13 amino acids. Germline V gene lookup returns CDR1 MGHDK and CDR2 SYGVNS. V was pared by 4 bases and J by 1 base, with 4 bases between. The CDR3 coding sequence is TGTGCCAGCAGTGGACAGAACACCGGGGAGCTGTTTTTT. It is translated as CASSGQNTGELFF.

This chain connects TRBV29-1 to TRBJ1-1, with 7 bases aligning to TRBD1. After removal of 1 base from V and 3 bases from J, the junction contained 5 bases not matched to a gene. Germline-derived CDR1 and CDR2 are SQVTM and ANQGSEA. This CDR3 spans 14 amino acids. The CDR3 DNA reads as TGCAGCGTTGAAGTTAGACAGGGCGACACTGAAGCTTTCTTT. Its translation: CSVEVRQGDTEAFF.

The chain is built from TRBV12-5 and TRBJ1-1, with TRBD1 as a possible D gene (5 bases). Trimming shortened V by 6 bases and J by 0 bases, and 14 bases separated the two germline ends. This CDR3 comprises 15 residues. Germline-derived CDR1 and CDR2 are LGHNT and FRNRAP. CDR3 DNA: TGTGCTAGTGGCCCTCCGAGGGGAATGAACACTGAAGCTTTCTTT. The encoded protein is CASGPPRGMNTEAFF.

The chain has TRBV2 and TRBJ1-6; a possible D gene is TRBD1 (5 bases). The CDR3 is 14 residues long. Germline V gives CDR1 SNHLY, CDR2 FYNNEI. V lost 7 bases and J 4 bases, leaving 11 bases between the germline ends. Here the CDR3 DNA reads TGTGCCAGCAACGGGGGTTCATATAATTCACCCCTCCACTTT. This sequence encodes CASNGGSYNSPLHF.

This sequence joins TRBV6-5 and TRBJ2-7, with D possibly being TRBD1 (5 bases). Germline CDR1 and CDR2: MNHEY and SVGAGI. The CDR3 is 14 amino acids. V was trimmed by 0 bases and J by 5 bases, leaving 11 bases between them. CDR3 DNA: TGTGCCAGCAGTTACTCACAGGTCCTCAACGAGCAGTACTTC. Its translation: CASSYSQVLNEQYF.

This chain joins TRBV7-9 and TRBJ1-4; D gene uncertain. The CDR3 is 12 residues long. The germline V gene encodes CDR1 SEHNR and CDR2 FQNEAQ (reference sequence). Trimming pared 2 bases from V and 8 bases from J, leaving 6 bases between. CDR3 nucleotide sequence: TGTGCCAGCAGCTTAAGTGGCGAAAAACTGTTTTTT. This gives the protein CASSLSGEKLFF.

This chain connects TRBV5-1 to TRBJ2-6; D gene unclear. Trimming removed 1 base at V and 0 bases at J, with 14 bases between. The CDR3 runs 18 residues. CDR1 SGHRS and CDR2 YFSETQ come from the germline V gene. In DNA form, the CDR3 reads TGCGCCAGCAGCTTGAAAACAGCCTCGAACTCTGGGGCCAACGTCCTGACTTTC. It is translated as CASSLKTASNSGANVLTF.

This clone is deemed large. The CDR3 coding sequence is TGTGCCAGCAGTGACGGACTAGCAACAGATACGCAGTATTTT. It translates to CASSDGLATDTQYF. The rearrangement uses TRBV6-4 and TRBJ2-3; 8 bases agree with TRBD2. Germline V gene sequence: CDR1 MRHNA, CDR2 SNTAGT. The CDR3 length is 14 residues. V was clipped by 2 bases and J by 3 bases; unmatched bases: 1.

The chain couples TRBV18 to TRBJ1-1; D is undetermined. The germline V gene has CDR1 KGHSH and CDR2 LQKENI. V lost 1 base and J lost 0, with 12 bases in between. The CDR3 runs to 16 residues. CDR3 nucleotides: TGTGCCAGCTCACCACGGTTGGTCAGCATGAACACTGAAGCTTTCTTT. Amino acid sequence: CASSPRLVSMNTEAFF.

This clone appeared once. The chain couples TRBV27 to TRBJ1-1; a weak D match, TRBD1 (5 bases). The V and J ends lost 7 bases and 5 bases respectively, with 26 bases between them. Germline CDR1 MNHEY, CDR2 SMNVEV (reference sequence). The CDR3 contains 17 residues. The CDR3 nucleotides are TGTGCCAGCACCCTCCTCGGGGACCCCACCGGTCGGACTGAAGCTTTCTTT. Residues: CASTLLGDPTGRTEAFF.

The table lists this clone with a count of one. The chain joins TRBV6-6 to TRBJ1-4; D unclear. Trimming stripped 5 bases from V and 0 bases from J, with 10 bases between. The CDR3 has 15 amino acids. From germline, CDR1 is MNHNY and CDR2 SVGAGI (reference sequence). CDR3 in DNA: TGTGCCAGCAGTAAGGACGGGACAACTAATGAAAAACTGTTTTTT. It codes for CASSKDGTTNEKLFF.

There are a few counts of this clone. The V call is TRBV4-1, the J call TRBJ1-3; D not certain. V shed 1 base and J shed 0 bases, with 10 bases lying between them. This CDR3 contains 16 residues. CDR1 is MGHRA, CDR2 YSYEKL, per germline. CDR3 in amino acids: CASSQARRDSGNTIYF. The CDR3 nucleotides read TGCGCCAGCAGCCAAGCGCGGCGCGACTCTGGAAACACCATATATTTT.

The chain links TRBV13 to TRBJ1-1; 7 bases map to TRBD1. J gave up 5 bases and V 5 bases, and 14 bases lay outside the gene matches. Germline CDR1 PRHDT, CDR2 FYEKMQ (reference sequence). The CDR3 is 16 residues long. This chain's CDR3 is CASSPTGALLSTEAFF. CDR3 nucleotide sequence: TGTGCCAGCAGCCCTACAGGGGCGCTGTTGTCTACTGAAGCTTTCTTT.

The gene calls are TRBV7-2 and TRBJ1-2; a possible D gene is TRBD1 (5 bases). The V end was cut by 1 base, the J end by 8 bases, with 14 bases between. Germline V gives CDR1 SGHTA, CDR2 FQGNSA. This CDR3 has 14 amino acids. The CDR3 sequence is CASSLGRGWRGYTF. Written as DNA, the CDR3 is TGTGCCAGCAGCTTAGGGAGGGGATGGAGGGGCTACACCTTC. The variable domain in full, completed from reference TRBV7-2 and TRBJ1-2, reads GAGVSQSPSNKVTEKGKDVELRCDPISGHTALYWYRQSLGQGLEFLIYFQGNSAPDKSGLPSDRFSAERTGGSVSTLTIQRTQQEDSAVYLCASSLGRGWRGYTFGSGTRLTVV.

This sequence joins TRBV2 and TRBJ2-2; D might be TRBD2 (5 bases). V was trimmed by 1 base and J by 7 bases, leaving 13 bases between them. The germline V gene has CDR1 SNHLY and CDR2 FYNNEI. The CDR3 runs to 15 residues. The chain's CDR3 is CASSEGGLWDGELFF. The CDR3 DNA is TGTGCCAGCAGTGAAGGTGGACTGTGGGACGGGGAGCTGTTTTTT.

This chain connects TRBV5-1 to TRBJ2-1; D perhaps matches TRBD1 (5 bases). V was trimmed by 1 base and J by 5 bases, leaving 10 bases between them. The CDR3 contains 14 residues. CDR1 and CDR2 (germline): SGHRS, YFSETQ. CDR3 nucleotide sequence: TGCGCCAGCAGCTTGTTACAGGTCAACAATGAGCAGTTCTTC. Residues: CASSLLQVNNEQFF.

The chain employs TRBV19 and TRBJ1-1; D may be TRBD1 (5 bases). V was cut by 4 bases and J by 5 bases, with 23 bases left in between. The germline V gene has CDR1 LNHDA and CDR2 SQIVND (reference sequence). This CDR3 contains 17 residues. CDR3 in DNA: TGTGCCAGTAGTAGTCGGGACTTAAGGCACCGAATAACTGAAGCTTTCTTT. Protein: CASSSRDLRHRITEAFF. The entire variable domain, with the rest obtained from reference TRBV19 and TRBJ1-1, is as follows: DGGITQSPKYLFRKEGQNVTLSCEQNLNHDAMYWYRQDPGQGLRLIYYSQIVNDFQKGDIAEGYSVSREKKESFPLTVTSAQKNPTAFYLCASSSRDLRHRITEAFFGQGTRLTVV.

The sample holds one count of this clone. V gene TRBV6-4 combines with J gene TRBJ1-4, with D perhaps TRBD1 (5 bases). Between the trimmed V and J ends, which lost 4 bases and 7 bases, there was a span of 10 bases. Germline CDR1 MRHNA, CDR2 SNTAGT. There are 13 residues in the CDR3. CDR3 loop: CASSVGEGEKLFF. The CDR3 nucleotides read TGTGCCAGCAGTGTAGGGGAAGGTGAAAAACTGTTTTTT.

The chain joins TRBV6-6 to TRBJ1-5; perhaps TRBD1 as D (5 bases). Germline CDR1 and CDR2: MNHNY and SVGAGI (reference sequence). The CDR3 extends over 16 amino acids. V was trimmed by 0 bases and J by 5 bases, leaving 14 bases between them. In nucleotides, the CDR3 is TGTGCCAGCAGTTACTCAGGCAGGGCGGTGGATCAGCCCCAGCATTTT. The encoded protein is CASSYSGRAVDQPQHF.

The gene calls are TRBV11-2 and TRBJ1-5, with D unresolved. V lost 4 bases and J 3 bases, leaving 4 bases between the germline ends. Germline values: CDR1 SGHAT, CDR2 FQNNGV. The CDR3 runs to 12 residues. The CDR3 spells CASSSFNQPQHF. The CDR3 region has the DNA TGTGCCAGCAGCTCCTTCAATCAGCCCCAGCATTTT.

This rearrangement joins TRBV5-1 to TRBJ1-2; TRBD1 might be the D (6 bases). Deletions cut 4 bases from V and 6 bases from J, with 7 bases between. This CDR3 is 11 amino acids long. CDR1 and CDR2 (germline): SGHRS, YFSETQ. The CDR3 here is CASSGGHGYTF. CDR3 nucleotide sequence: TGCGCCAGCAGCGGGGGGCATGGCTACACCTTC.

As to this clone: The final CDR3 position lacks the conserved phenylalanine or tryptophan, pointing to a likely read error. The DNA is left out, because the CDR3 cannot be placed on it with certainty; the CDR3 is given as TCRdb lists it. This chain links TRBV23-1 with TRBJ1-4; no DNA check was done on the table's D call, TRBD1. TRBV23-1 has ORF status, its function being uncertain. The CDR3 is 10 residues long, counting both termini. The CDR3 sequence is CASRIYRDRG.

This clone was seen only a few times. The CDR3 DNA sequence: TGTGCCAGCACCACGGGACAGGGGTTCTACGAGCAGTACTTC. This encodes CASTTGQGFYEQYF. The rearrangement uses TRBV6-5 and TRBJ2-7, with 10 bases matching TRBD1. This CDR3 spans 14 amino acids. Germline V gives CDR1 MNHEY, CDR2 SVGAGI. After removal of 7 bases from V and 3 bases from J, the junction contained 6 bases not matched to a gene.

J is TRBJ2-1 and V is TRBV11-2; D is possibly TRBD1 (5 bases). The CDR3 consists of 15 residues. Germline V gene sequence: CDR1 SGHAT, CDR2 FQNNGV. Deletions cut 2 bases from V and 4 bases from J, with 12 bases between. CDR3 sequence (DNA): TGTGCCAGCAGCTTACCCGGAACAGGATACAATGAGCAGTTCTTC. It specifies CASSLPGTGYNEQFF.

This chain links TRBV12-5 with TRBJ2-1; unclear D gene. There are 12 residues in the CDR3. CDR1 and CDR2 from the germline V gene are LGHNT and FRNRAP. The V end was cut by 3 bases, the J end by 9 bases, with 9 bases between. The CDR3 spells CASGFLVVEQFF. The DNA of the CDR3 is TGTGCTAGTGGTTTTTTGGTAGTTGAGCAGTTCTTC.

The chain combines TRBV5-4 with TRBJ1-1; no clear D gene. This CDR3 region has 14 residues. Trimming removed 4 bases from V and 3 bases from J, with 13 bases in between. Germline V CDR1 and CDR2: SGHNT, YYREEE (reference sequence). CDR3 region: CASSLAARDTEAFF. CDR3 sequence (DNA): TGTGCCAGCAGCCTGGCGGCACGGGACACTGAAGCTTTCTTT.

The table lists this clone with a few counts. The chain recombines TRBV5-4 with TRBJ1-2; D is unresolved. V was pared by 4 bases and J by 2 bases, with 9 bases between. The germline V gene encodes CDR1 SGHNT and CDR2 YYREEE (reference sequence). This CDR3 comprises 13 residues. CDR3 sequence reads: CASSPGGNYGYTF. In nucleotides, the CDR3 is TGTGCCAGCAGCCCGGGTGGGAACTATGGCTACACCTTC.

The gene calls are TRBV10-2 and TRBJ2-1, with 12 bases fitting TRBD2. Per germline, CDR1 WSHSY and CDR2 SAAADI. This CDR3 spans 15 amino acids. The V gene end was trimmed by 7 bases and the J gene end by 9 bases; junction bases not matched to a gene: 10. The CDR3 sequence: CASNPLAGGIGEQFF. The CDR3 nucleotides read TGCGCCAGCAACCCACTAGCGGGGGGTATCGGTGAGCAGTTCTTC.

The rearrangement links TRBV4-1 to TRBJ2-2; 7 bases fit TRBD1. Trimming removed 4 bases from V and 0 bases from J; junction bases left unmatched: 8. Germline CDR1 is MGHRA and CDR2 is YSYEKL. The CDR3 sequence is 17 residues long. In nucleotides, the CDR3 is TGCGCCAGCAGCCTGGCTGCCGGGACAGCGAACACCGGGGAGCTGTTTTTT. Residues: CASSLAAGTANTGELFF.

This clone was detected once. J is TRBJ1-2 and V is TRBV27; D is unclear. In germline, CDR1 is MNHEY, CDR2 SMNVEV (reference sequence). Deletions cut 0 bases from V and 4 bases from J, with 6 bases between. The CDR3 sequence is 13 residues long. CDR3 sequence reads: CASSLSQFYGYTF. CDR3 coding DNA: TGTGCCAGCAGTTTATCTCAGTTCTATGGCTACACCTTC.

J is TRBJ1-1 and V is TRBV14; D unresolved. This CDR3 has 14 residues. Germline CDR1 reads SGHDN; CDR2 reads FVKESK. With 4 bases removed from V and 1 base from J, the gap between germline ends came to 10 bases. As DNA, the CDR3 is TGTGCCAGCAGCCTGGGCGGAGGGAACACTGAAGCTTTCTTT. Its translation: CASSLGGGNTEAFF.

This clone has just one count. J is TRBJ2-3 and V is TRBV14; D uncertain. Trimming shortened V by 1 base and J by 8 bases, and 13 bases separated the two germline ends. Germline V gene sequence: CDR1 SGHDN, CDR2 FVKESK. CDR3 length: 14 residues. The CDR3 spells CASSQASRVGTQYF. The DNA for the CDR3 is TGTGCCAGCAGCCAAGCTTCCCGAGTCGGTACGCAGTATTTT.